These T cell receptor beta chains were read from a single sample in a study of blood T cell repertoires in COVID-19. Assay used: immunoSEQ multiplex PCR; TCRdb lists only in-frame clones, some missing. This sample yields around 72,000 clones, of which approximately 86% are seen a single time; roughly 6.8% belongs to the top ten. Input material: peripheral blood. The source is a woman in her forties or fifties with acute or convalescent COVID-19. Both conserved end residues are part of each CDR3. The order of the fields is V gene, clone size, J gene, D gene, CDR3 DNA, CDR3 protein. The D gene is left open where the match is weak. Expanded clones are given a class, and other clones once, few, many or no size at all.

>TRBV5-4|-|TRBJ1-4|-
TGTGCCAGCAGCTTTCTAGGCGCCGGGGGAGTTAATGAAAAACTGTTTTTT
CASSFLGAGGVNEKLFF
>TRBV7-2|-|TRBJ1-2|TRBD1
TGTGCCAGCAGCTTCGGGACAGGGGAGGTTGGCTACACCTTC
CASSFGTGEVGYTF
>TRBV10-1|-|TRBJ1-2|TRBD1
TGCGCCAGCAACCTTACCGGGACAGGGACCTATGGCTACACCTTC
CASNLTGTGTYGYTF
>TRBV9|-|TRBJ2-2|-
TGTGCCAGCAGCCCGACACGGAACACCGGGGAGCTGTTTTTT
CASSPTRNTGELFF
>TRBV7-9|-|TRBJ2-2|TRBD2
TGTGCCAGCAGCCAACCGATTAGCGGGAGAGCCGACGGGGAGCTGTTTTTT
CASSQPISGRADGELFF
>TRBV10-2|-|TRBJ1-5|-
TGCGCCAGCAGTCATGACACCTATAGCAATCAGCCCCAGCATTTT
CASSHDTYSNQPQHF
>TRBV18|-|TRBJ1-1|-
TGTGCCAGCTCACCACCGGGGCCCGGGGGGAACGAAGGTGAAGCTTTCTTT
CASSPPGPGGNEGEAFF
>TRBV6-5|-|TRBJ1-1|TRBD1
TGTGCCACCCACGGGACAGCGAACACTGAAGCTTTCTTT
CATHGTANTEAFF
>TRBV6-6|-|TRBJ2-3|TRBD1
TGTGCCAGCAGACTACTCGTCAGGGGGCACGCAGATACGCAGTATTTT
CASRLLVRGHADTQYF
>TRBV30|-|TRBJ2-3|-
TGTGCCTGGAGCTCAGGGGGGATAGATACGCAGTATTTT
CAWSSGGIDTQYF
>TRBV2|-|TRBJ2-5|TRBD2
TGTGCCAGCGGCCTAGCGGGGGACCTCCAAGAGACCCAGTACTTC
CASGLAGDLQETQYF
>TRBV28|-|TRBJ1-1|TRBD1
TGTGCCAGCAGTGCGACAGGGAGGACTGAAGCTTTCTTT
CASSATGRTEAFF
>TRBV7-2|-|TRBJ2-1|-
TGTGCCAGCAGCTTAGCGAAACGGGAGCAGTTCTTC
CASSLAKREQFF
>TRBV4-2|-|TRBJ1-6|-
TGTGCCAGCAGCCCGTCCTTGGGAGGGGGCTCCTATAATTCACCCCTCCACTTT
CASSPSLGGGSYNSPLHF
>TRBV9|-|TRBJ1-3|TRBD1
TGTGCCAGCAGCGTAGCAGACAGGGGCAGTGGAAACACCATATATTTT
CASSVADRGSGNTIYF
>TRBV18|once|TRBJ1-4|TRBD1
TGTGCCAGCTCACCGTACAGGGGAGAAAAACTGTTTTTT
CASSPYRGEKLFF
>TRBV2|-|TRBJ1-3|-
TGTGCCAGCAGGCCCAGTGGCTCTGGAAACACCATATATTTT
CASRPSGSGNTIYF
>TRBV28|once|TRBJ1-5|-
TGTGCCAGCAGGGGGGGAAATCAGCCCCAGCATTTT
CASRGGNQPQHF
>TRBV6-6|-|TRBJ1-5|-
TGTGCCAGCGGCTTGATGTATCAGCCCCAGCATTTT
CASGLMYQPQHF
>TRBV4-2|-|TRBJ1-6|-
TGTGCCAGCAGCCAGGAAGACAGCTCCTATAATTCACCCCTCCACTTT
CASSQEDSSYNSPLHF
>TRBV4-3|-|TRBJ2-7|TRBD2
TGCGCCAGCAGCCAAGTAGGGAGGGGCGAGCAGTACTTC
CASSQVGRGEQYF
>TRBV5-1|-|TRBJ2-3|-
TGCGCCAGCAGCCCTAATGGGGAAGGGGGAGATACGCAGTATTTT
CASSPNGEGGDTQYF
>TRBV19|once|TRBJ2-1|-
TGTGCCAGTAGTATAGGGGCAGGCCCCTACAATGAGCAGTTCTTC
CASSIGAGPYNEQFF
>TRBV7-3|-|TRBJ2-2|-
TGTGCCAGCAGCTTAAACCGGGAGATCGGCGGGGAGCTGTTTTTT
CASSLNREIGGELFF
>TRBV11-2|-|TRBJ2-7|TRBD2
TGTGCCAGCAGCCGAATAACTAGCGGGCCTTCCTACGAGCAGTACTTC
CASSRITSGPSYEQYF
>TRBV29-1|-|TRBJ1-2|-
TGCAGCGCCACTGAGAACTATGGCTACACCTTC
CSATENYGYTF